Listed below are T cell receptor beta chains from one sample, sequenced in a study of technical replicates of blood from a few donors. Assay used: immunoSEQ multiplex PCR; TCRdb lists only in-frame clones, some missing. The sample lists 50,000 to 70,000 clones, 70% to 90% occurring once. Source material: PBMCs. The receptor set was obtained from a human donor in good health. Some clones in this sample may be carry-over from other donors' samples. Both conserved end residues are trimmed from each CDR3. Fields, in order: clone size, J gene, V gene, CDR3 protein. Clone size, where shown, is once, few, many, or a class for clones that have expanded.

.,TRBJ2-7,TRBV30,AWSRGYEQY
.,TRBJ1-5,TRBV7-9,ASSLVLSGLGLLDQPQH
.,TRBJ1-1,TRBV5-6,ASSYGVNTEAF
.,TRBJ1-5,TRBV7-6,ASSPARRANQPQH
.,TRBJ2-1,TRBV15,ATSRVMSSGDNEQF
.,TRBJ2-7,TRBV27,ASSQPGLEIYEQY
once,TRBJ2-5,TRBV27,ASSFGTGAQY
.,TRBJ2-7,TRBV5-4,ASSPAGQRTHEQY
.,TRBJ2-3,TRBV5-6,ASSHLAGVDTQY
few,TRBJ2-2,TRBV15,ATSRDGSGRTGELF
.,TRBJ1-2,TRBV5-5,ASSSFTGDYGYT
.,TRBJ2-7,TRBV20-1,SARLEYEQY